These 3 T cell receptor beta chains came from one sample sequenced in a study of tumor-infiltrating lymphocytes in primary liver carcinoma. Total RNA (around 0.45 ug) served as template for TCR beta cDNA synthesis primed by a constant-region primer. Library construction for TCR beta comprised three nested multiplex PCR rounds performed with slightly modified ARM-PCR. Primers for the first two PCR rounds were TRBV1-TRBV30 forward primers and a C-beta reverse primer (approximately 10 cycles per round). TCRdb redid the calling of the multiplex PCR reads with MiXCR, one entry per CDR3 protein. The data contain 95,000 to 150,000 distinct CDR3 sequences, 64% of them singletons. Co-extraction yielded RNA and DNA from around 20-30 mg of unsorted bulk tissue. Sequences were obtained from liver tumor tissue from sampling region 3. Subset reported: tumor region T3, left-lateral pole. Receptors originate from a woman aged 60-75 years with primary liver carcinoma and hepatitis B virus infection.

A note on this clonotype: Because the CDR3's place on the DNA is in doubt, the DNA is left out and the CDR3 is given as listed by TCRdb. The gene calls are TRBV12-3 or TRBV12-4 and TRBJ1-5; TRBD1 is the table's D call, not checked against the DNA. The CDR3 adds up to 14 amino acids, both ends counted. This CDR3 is CASSFGAGSQSHHF.

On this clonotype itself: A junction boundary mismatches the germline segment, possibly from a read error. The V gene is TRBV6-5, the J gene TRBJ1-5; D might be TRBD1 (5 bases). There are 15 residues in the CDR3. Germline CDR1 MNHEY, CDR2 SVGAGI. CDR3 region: CASGRAGVSTQPQHF. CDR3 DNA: TGTGCCAGCGGTCGTGCGGGGGTAAGCACTCAGCCCCAGCATTTT.

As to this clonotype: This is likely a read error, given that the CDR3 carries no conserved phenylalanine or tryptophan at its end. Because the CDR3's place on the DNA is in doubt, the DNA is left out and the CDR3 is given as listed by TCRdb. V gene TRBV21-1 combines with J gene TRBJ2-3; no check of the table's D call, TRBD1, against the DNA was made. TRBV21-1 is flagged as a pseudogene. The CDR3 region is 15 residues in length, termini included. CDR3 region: CASSTGSSRTDTQYY.